A single T cell receptor (beta chain) is shown here with its context. No cognate antigen has been identified for it. Base quality data are lacking; no much larger clone is found one base away. From a lookup of the germline V gene, CDR1 and CDR2 are WSHSY and SAAADI. The trim is 10 bases for V and 1 base for J, with a gap of 7 bases between the germline ends. The CDR3 holds 12 amino acids from the cysteine to the phenylalanine. Only the CDR3 part of the read is kept: 36 bases, read in frame from the first base. The trial excluded patients who had a history of autoimmune disease or who were on systemic immunosuppression. Peripheral blood for TCR sequencing was collected from all dose cohorts at baseline, on cycle 4 day 1, and on cycle 7 day 1. The samples were drawn from a first-in-human, open-label, multicenter phase I dose-escalation trial of ivuxolimab. Adults with locally advanced or metastatic melanoma, renal cell, hepatocellular, or head and neck squamous cell carcinoma were enrolled in the trial. Before TCR sequencing, CD4+ and CD8+ T cells were separately sorted from peripheral blood.

For sequencing of the TCRbeta CDR3 region, genomic DNA was extracted from the sorted cells. The immunoSEQ Assay was used for sequencing of TCRbeta CDR3 regions. TCRdb stores this immuneACCESS table with in-frame sequences only. Part of the clones is absent; in the studies checked, under half of the shortfall reflects unresolved V genes, and no reason is known for the rest. The sample table lists more than 45,000 clones, about 85% of them with a count of one. The top ten constitute roughly 4.8% of the sample. These data belong to a study of OX40 agonist ivuxolimab in advanced cancers. General notes on the study: Ivuxolimab was a fully human IgG2 agonistic monoclonal antibody targeting the costimulatory receptor OX40 (CD134). The paper reports the monotherapy dose-escalation portion (N of about 50 patients) of the phase I ivuxolimab trial. Peripheral TCRbeta sequencing was intended to test whether TCR sequence diversity was altered and clonal T-cell expansion was caused by ivuxolimab. In the dose-escalation cohort, 82.7% of patients were male, and the mean age was approximately 55 years, with a range of about 23 to 85. Of the approximately 50 dose-escalation patients, hepatocellular carcinoma was present in 19, melanoma in around 15, renal cell carcinoma in 9 and head and neck cancer in 9. Intravenous ivuxolimab was administered to patients every 2 weeks at six dose levels: 0.01, 0.1, 0.3, 1.5, 3 and 10 mg/kg. Prior anti-PD-1, anti-PD-L1 or anti-CTLA-4 therapy was permitted, and 40% of dose-escalation patients had received checkpoint inhibitors. Three dose-escalation patients achieved partial responses, one with hepatocellular carcinoma and two with cutaneous melanoma.

What the authors observed across the whole study: On average, CD8+ T cells showed more expanded clones than CD4+ T cells after ivuxolimab. Partial responders in the 0.1-3.0 mg/kg groups had among the lowest normalized peripheral clonal expansion, especially among CD8+ T cells. At doses from 0.1 to 3.0 mg/kg, clonal expansion was seen in both CD4+ and CD8+ blood T cells between baseline and week 6. Antigen specificity was not determined for the clonally expanded peripheral T cells. Low levels of normalized T-cell clonal expansion were also seen in some patients who did not respond.

The sample in question was CD4+ or CD8+ T cells sorted from blood, obtained in a trial of the OX40 agonist ivuxolimab. The TCR comes from an adult with an advanced solid tumor such as melanoma, head and neck, liver or kidney cancer. This chain is built from TRBV10-2 and TRBJ2-2, with a tentative D gene TRBD2 over 5 matching bases. Here is the DNA: TGCGCCACCCGGGAGAACACCGGGGAGCTGTTTTTT. Protein translation: CATRENTGELFF.